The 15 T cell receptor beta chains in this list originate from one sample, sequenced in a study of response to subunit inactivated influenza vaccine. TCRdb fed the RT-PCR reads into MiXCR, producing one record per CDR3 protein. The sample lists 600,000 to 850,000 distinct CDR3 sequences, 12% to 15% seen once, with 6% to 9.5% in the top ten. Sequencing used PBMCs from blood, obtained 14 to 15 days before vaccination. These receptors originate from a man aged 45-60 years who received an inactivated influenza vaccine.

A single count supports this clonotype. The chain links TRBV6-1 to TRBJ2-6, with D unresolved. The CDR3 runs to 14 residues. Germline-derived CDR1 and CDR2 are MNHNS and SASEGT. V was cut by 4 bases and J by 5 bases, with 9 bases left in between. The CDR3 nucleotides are TGTGCCAGCAGTGGAAGCCTTTGGGCCAACGTCCTGACTTTC. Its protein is CASSGSLWANVLTF.

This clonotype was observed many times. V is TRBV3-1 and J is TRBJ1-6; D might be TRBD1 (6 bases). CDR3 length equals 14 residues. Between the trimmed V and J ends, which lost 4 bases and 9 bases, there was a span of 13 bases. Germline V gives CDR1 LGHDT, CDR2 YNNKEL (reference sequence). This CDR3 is CASSLTGRGSPLHF. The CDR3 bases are TGTGCCAGCAGCCTAACAGGGAGGGGTTCACCCCTCCACTTT.

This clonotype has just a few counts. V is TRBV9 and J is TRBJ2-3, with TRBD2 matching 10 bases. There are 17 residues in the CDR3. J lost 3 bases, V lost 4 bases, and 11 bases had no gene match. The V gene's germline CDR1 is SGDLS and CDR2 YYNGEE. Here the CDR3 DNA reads TGTGCCAGCAGCCTTGGGACTAGCGCACCGCCTACAGATACGCAGTATTTT. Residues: CASSLGTSAPPTDTQYF.

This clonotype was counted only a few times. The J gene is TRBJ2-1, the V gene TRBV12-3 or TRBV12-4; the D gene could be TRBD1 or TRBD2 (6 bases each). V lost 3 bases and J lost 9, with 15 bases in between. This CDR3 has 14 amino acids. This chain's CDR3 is CASSFRGGQFEQFF. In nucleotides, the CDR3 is TGTGCCAGCAGTTTTAGGGGAGGACAGTTTGAGCAGTTCTTC.

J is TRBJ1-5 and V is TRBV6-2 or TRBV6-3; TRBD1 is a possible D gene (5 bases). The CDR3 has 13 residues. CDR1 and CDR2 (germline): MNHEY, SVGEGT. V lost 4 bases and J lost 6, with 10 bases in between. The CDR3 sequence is CASSFGGTQPQHF. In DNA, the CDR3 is TGTGCCAGCAGTTTCGGGGGGACTCAGCCCCAGCATTTT.

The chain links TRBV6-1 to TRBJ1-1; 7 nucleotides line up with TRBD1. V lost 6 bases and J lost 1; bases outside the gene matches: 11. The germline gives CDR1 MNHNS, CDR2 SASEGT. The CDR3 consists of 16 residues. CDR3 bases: TGTGCCAGCAGGACGACCGGACAGGCTAAGAACACTGAAGCTTTCTTT. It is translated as CASRTTGQAKNTEAFF.

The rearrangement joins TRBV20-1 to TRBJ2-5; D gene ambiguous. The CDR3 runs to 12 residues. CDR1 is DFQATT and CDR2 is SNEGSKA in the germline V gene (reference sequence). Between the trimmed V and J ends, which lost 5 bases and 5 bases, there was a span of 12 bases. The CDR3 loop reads CSASGMGETQYF. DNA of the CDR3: TGCAGTGCTTCTGGAATGGGCGAGACCCAGTACTTC.

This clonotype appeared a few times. The CDR3 region is CSAPEGGRAYEQYF. The CDR3 nucleotides read TGCAGTGCTCCTGAGGGCGGGAGGGCCTACGAGCAGTACTTC. The V gene is TRBV20-1, the J gene TRBJ2-7, with TRBD2 matching over 9 bases. Germline CDR1 DFQATT, CDR2 SNEGSKA (reference sequence). Trimming cost V 5 bases and J 2 bases; bases outside gene matches: 7. The CDR3 is made up of 14 amino acids.

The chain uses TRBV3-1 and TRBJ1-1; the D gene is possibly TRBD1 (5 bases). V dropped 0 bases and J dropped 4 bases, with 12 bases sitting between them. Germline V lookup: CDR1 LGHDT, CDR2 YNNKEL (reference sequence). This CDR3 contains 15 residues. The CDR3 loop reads CASSQDPRVGTEAFF. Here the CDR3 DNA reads TGTGCCAGCAGCCAAGATCCCAGGGTGGGCACTGAAGCTTTCTTT.

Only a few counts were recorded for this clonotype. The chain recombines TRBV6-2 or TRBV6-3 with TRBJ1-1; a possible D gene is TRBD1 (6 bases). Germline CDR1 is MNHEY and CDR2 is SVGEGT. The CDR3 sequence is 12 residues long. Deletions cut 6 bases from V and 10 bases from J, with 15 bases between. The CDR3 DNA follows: TGTGCCAGCAGCCCGCAGGGGTGGGCAGCTTTCTTT. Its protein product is CASSPQGWAAFF.

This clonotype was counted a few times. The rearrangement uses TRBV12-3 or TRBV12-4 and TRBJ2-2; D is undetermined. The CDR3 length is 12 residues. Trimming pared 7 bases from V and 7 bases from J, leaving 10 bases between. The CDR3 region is CASTPINGELFF. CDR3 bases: TGTGCCAGCACCCCTATTAACGGGGAGCTGTTTTTT.

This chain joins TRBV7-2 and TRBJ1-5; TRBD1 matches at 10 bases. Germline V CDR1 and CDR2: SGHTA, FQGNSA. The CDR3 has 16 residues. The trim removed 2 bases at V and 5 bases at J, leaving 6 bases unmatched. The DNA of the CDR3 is TGTGCCAGCAGCTTAATGGGGACAGGGGTGGATCAGCCCCAGCATTTT. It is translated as CASSLMGTGVDQPQHF.

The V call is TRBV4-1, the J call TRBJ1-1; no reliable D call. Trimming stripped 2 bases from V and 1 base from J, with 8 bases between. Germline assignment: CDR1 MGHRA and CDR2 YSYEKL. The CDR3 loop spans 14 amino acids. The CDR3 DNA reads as TGCGCCAGCAGCCAACTGCACACGAACACTGAAGCTTTCTTT. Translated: CASSQLHTNTEAFF.

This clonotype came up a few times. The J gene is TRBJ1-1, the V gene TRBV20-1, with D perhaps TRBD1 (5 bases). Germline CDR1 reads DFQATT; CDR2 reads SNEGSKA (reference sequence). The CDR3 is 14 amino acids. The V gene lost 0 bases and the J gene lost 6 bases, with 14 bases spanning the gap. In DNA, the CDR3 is TGCAGTGCTAGAGATCCCCAGGGATTTCCTGAAGCTTTCTTT. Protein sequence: CSARDPQGFPEAFF.

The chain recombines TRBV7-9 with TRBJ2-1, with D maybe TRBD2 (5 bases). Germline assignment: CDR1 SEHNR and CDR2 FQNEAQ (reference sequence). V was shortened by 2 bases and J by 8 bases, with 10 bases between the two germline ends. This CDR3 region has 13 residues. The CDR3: CASSLPSSDEQFF. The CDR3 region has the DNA TGTGCCAGCAGCTTACCTAGCTCCGATGAGCAGTTCTTC.